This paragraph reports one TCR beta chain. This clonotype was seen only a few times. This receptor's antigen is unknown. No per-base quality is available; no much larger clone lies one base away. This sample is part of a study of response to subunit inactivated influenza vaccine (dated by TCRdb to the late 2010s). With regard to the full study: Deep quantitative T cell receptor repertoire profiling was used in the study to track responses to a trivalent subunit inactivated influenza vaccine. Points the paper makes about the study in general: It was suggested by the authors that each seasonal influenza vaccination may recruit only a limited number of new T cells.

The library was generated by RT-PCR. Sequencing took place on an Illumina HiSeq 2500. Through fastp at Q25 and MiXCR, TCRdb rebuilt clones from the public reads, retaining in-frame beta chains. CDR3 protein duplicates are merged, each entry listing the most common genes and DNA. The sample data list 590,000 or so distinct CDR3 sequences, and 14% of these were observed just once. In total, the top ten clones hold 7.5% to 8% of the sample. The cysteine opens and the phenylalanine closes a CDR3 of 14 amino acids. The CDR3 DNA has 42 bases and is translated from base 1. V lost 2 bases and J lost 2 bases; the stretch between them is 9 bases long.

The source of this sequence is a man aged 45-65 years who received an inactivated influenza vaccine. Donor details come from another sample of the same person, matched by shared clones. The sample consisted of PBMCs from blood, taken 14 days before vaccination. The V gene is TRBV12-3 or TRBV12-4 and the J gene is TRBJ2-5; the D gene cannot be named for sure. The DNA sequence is TGTGCCAGCAGTTTATCCCTAAAGCAAGAGACCCAGTACTTC. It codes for CASSLSLKQETQYF.